The 12 T cell receptor beta chains listed next were all sequenced from one sample in a study of blood T cells in healthy people across ages. Primers used in a second PCR of about 6 to 12 cycles were a sample-barcoded 5' primer and a J-beta primer mix. TCRdb passed the 5' RACE reads through MiXCR, listing each CDR3 protein once. The profile covers over a million distinct CDR3 sequences, with less than 50% appearing a single time and 18% taken by the ten largest. Sequences were obtained from blood. Source of these receptors: a woman in her sixties in good health.

This clonotype was recorded a few times. This chain joins TRBV7-8 and TRBJ1-2; weak D call: TRBD1 (6 bases). Trimming left V 4 bases short and J 4 bases short, with 13 bases between. The CDR3 contains 14 residues. Looked up from germline, CDR1 is SGHVS and CDR2 is FQNEAQ. CDR3 coding DNA: TGTGCCAGCAGCTCGATTACAGGGTCCTATGGCTACACCTTC. Its protein product is CASSSITGSYGYTF.

This clonotype has only a few counts. V usage is TRBV28 and J usage is TRBJ2-7; TRBD1 might be the D (5 bases). Trimming stripped 2 bases from V and 6 bases from J, with 17 bases between. Per the germline V gene, CDR1 is MDHEN and CDR2 is SYDVKM. The CDR3 is made up of 15 amino acids. CDR3: CASSLRGQAPFEQYF. The CDR3 DNA follows: TGTGCCAGCAGTTTACGAGGACAAGCGCCTTTCGAGCAGTACTTC.

J is TRBJ1-4 and V is TRBV25-1, with 8 bases matching TRBD1. J gave up 2 bases and V 2 bases, and 4 bases lay outside the gene matches. Looked up from germline, CDR1 is MGHDK and CDR2 is SYGVNS. This CDR3 has 16 residues. This CDR3 is CASSERRTGTNEKLFF. The CDR3 coding sequence is TGTGCCAGCAGTGAAAGACGGACAGGGACTAATGAAAAACTGTTTTTT.

The chain joins TRBV18 to TRBJ2-1, with D tentatively TRBD2 (5 bases). Near its end, the DNA agrees better with TRBJ2-7, so the J call may be wrong. Germline-derived CDR1 and CDR2 are KGHSH and LQKENI. The CDR3 sequence is 15 residues long. CDR3 amino acids: CASSPTRGPYNEQYF. The CDR3 DNA reads as TGTGCCAGCTCACCAACCCGAGGGCCCTACAATGAGCAGTACTTC.

This clonotype was observed a few times. The V gene is TRBV6-5, the J gene TRBJ2-1; D is uncertain. The end of the DNA fits TRBJ2-7 better, so the J call may be wrong. The CDR3 consists of 12 residues. The germline V gene has CDR1 MNHEY and CDR2 SVGAGI. Here the CDR3 reads CASSYSTSEQYF. CDR3 sequence (DNA): TGTGCCAGCAGTTACTCGACCAGTGAGCAGTACTTC.

This clonotype came up many times. The genes are TRBV28 and TRBJ2-7, with TRBD2 matching 13 bases. This CDR3 has 15 residues. Looked up from germline, CDR1 is MDHEN and CDR2 is SYDVKM. The ends lost 6 bases at V and 2 bases at J; junction bases unmatched: 4. The CDR3 spells CASRRGLAGTYEQYF. The CDR3 nucleotides are TGTGCCAGCAGGAGGGGACTAGCGGGAACCTACGAGCAGTACTTC.

In nucleotides, the CDR3 is TGTGCCAGCAGCGCCTTCGGACTAGCGGGAGAATCCCCCTACGAGCAGTACTTC. It is translated as CASSAFGLAGESPYEQYF. The V call is TRBV7-9, the J call TRBJ2-4, with 13 bases that match TRBD2. The DNA end favors TRBJ2-7, so the J call may be wrong. Germline CDR1 is SEHNR and CDR2 is FQNEAQ (reference sequence). CDR3 length equals 18 residues.

The chain couples TRBV7-2 to TRBJ2-7; 7 positions agree with TRBD2. This CDR3 comprises 14 residues. Per germline, CDR1 SGHTA and CDR2 FQGNSA. V shed 5 bases and J 7 bases; nucleotides not matched to a gene: 11. CDR3 sequence reads: CASSQTSSYNEQYF. In DNA form, the CDR3 reads TGTGCCAGCAGCCAGACTAGCTCCTACAATGAGCAGTACTTC.

This clonotype was found once. The CDR3 loop is CASSLYGTSIVEQFF. The CDR3 bases are TGTGCCAGCAGTTTGTACGGGACTAGCATCGTTGAGCAGTTCTTC. The chain has TRBV28 and TRBJ2-1; 9 bases fit TRBD2. V was clipped by 3 bases and J by 9 bases; unmatched bases: 9. The CDR3 spans 15 residues. CDR1 and CDR2 from the germline V gene are MDHEN and SYDVKM.

This clonotype was seen only a few times. The V and J genes are TRBV29-1 and TRBJ2-1, with a weak D call TRBD1 (6 bases). The CDR3 has 12 amino acids. CDR1 is SQVTM and CDR2 is ANQGSEA in the germline V gene. The V gene lost 3 bases and the J gene lost 5 bases, with 8 bases spanning the gap. DNA of the CDR3: TGCAGCGTTGAGGGACACCACAATGAGCAGTTCTTC. Its protein is CSVEGHHNEQFF.

The chain links TRBV11-1 to TRBJ2-7; possible D gene TRBD2, 6 bases. The CDR3 loop spans 14 amino acids. V lost 2 bases and J lost 1, with 9 bases in between. Germline CDR1 and CDR2: SGHAT and FQDESV (reference sequence). In DNA, the CDR3 is TGTGCCAGCAGCTTACCGACTAGGTCCTACGAGCAGTACTTC. Translated: CASSLPTRSYEQYF.

The chain recombines TRBV5-1 with TRBJ2-7, with D perhaps matching TRBD1 or TRBD2 (5 bases each). The germline gives CDR1 SGHRS, CDR2 YFSETQ. The V end lost 0 bases, the J end lost 7 bases, and 14 bases lay between the germline ends. The CDR3 runs 14 residues. DNA of the CDR3: TGCGCCAGCAGCTTGGCCGGGACCGGACGAGAGCAGTACTTC. Residues: CASSLAGTGREQYF.